Each of the 26 T cell receptor beta chains below was sequenced from the same sample in a study of monozygotic twins with inflammatory bowel disease. TCRdb re-called the 5' RACE reads, yielding one record per CDR3 amino acid sequence without DNA. Its clone listing holds about 160,000 distinct CDR3 sequences. The sample consisted of blood. All receptors derive from a human donor with ulcerative colitis or Crohn's disease, or a healthy co-twin of an affected twin (not recorded which).

This chain links TRBV9 with TRBJ2-2. The CDR3 is 12 amino acids. Looked up from germline, CDR1 is SGDLS and CDR2 is YYNGEE. The CDR3 sequence: CASSVRDGELFF.

The rearrangement links TRBV20-1 to TRBJ2-1; checking the TCRdb D call of TRBD2 is not possible without DNA. Germline CDR1 reads DFQATT; CDR2 reads SNEGSKA (reference sequence). This CDR3 comprises 17 residues. The CDR3 spells CSATGLAGSLALDEQFF.

V is TRBV6-6 and J is TRBJ2-7; TCRdb's D call, TRBD2, is unchecked because there is no DNA. Per the germline V gene, CDR1 is MNHNY and CDR2 is SVGAGI (reference sequence). This CDR3 has 13 residues. The CDR3 loop is CASSYLRRDEQYF.

The chain is built from TRBV29-1 and TRBJ2-3; lacking DNA, the TRBD1 call made by TCRdb goes unchecked. Germline values: CDR1 SQVTM, CDR2 ANQGSEA. CDR3 length: 13 amino acids. The CDR3 protein is CSAGGGLTDTQYF.

The rearrangement joins TRBV5-1 to TRBJ2-1. This CDR3 spans 17 amino acids. Germline V gene sequence: CDR1 SGHRS, CDR2 YFSETQ. CDR3 sequence reads: CASSFAKVASSYNEQFF.

The chain links TRBV5-4 to TRBJ1-2; TCRdb selects TRBD1, and the lack of DNA leaves this call unchecked. Germline CDR1 is SGHNT and CDR2 is YYREEE (reference sequence). The CDR3 sequence is 16 residues long. The CDR3 region is CASSSQTGGAWYGYTF. The variable domain in full, with the rest retrieved from reference TRBV5-4 and TRBJ1-2, is ETGVTQSPTHLIKTRGQQVTLRCSSQSGHNTVSWYQQALGQGPQFIFQYYREEENGRGNFPPRFSGLQFPNYSSELNVNALELDDSALYLCASSSQTGGAWYGYTFGSGTRLTVV.

This rearrangement joins TRBV5-1 to TRBJ2-7; TCRdb outputs TRBD1, but without DNA this stays unchecked. Germline values: CDR1 SGHRS, CDR2 YFSETQ. This CDR3 spans 12 amino acids. The CDR3 loop reads CASSVTGSEQYF.

The chain recombines TRBV5-1 with TRBJ2-7; there is no DNA to check the TCRdb D call of TRBD1. The CDR3 runs 16 residues. Germline V lookup: CDR1 SGHRS, CDR2 YFSETQ. The chain's CDR3 is CASSSLPGQGTYEQYF.

The chain carries TRBV30 and TRBJ2-3. The germline V gene has CDR1 GTSNPN and CDR2 SVGIG (reference sequence). This CDR3 is 12 amino acids long. The CDR3 sequence is CAWSVLSDTQYF.

The gene calls are TRBV3-1 and TRBJ1-1; TCRdb outputs TRBD1, but without DNA this stays unchecked. In germline, CDR1 is LGHDT, CDR2 YNNKEL (reference sequence). The CDR3 length is 14 residues. The CDR3 loop is CASSLGLGTGEAFF.

The chain carries TRBV27 and TRBJ2-7; checking the TCRdb D call of TRBD2 is not possible without DNA. This CDR3 comprises 18 residues. Germline V gene data show CDR1 as MNHEY and CDR2 as SMNVEV (reference sequence). CDR3: CASSSELAGAEGDYEQYF.

The CDR3 spells CASSLEGGRNQPQHF. This sequence joins TRBV5-1 and TRBJ1-5; TCRdb designates TRBD1, a call that cannot be tested without DNA. This CDR3 contains 15 residues. Germline assignment: CDR1 SGHRS and CDR2 YFSETQ.

The genes are TRBV12-3 or TRBV12-4 and TRBJ2-5. This CDR3 is built from 15 residues. The CDR3 loop reads CASSLGSGNQETQYF.

The chain combines TRBV7-2 with TRBJ2-5. Germline loops: CDR1 SGHTA, CDR2 FQGNSA. The CDR3 length is 16 residues. CDR3 residues: CASSYARVGDQETQYF.

The chain couples TRBV20-1 to TRBJ2-3. The germline gives CDR1 DFQATT, CDR2 SNEGSKA (reference sequence). The CDR3 has 14 residues. This CDR3 reads CSARGGLAADTQYF.

This chain connects TRBV5-4 to TRBJ2-1. Per germline, CDR1 SGHNT and CDR2 YYREEE (reference sequence). CDR3 length equals 12 residues. CDR3 amino acids: CASTFNNNEQFF.

The chain is built from TRBV20-1 and TRBJ1-5; TCRdb selects TRBD1, and the lack of DNA leaves this call unchecked. This CDR3 has 12 amino acids. Germline V gives CDR1 DFQATT, CDR2 SNEGSKA (reference sequence). CDR3 residues: CSAQGGNQPQHF.

The rearrangement joins TRBV6-5 to TRBJ2-7. Germline V lookup: CDR1 MNHEY, CDR2 SVGAGI. CDR3 length: 13 residues. CDR3 residues: CASSYSLGYEQYF.

The rearrangement joins TRBV23-1 to TRBJ2-5; TCRdb's D gene call, TRBD1, goes unchecked for lack of DNA. TRBV23-1 is recorded as an ORF, its role being uncertain. The CDR3 totals 15 residues. The CDR3 is CASRHQVGIRETQYF.

This chain links TRBV6-6 with TRBJ2-5; checking the TCRdb D call of TRBD2 is not possible without DNA. This CDR3 has 13 amino acids. Germline V gene sequence: CDR1 MNHNY, CDR2 SVGAGI (reference sequence). CDR3 region: CASRAGLQETQYF.

The chain has TRBV18 and TRBJ2-1; with no DNA, the TCRdb D assignment of TRBD1 cannot be verified. Germline V gene sequence: CDR1 KGHSH, CDR2 LQKENI. The CDR3 is made up of 14 amino acids. The CDR3 region is CASSPGAVGNEQFF.

The chain links TRBV7-6 to TRBJ2-7; the TCRdb call, TRBD1, lacks DNA for checking. The CDR3 extends over 15 amino acids. The V gene's germline CDR1 is SGHVS and CDR2 FNYEAQ. CDR3 sequence reads: CASSLRTGTFYEQYF.

The chain joins TRBV7-6 to TRBJ2-2. Germline CDR1 reads SGHVS; CDR2 reads FNYEAQ. The CDR3 length is 15 residues. The CDR3 sequence: CASSLGTRITGELFF.

The chain joins TRBV12-3 or TRBV12-4 to TRBJ2-7; TCRdb proposes TRBD1, but this gene call is untestable without DNA. The CDR3 has 14 amino acids. The CDR3 sequence is CASSRTGDTREQYF.

V gene TRBV20-1 combines with J gene TRBJ2-5; TCRdb indicates TRBD1, and absent DNA this call remains unverified. Looked up from germline, CDR1 is DFQATT and CDR2 is SNEGSKA (reference sequence). The CDR3 loop spans 13 amino acids. The CDR3 protein is CSAQMQPPETQYF.

This rearrangement joins TRBV25-1 to TRBJ1-1; without DNA, the TCRdb call of TRBD1 cannot be checked. The CDR3 is 15 residues long. Looked up from germline, CDR1 is MGHDK and CDR2 is SYGVNS. The chain's CDR3 is CASSPRTGMNTEAFF.